These 32 T cell receptor beta chains share one sample of origin, sequenced in a study of T cell responses to AZD1222 COVID-19 vaccine. Produced via immunoSEQ multiplex PCR; TCRdb's table is partial and in-frame only. The table records roughly 100,000 clones, approximately 89% of them present only once. The input for sequencing was peripheral blood, taken on day 0 of AZD1222 vaccination. The receptors derive from an adult in good health.

The CDR3 coding sequence is TGTGCCAGCAGGAGCGGGGCAGTCTATGCGGGCGTCCTGACTTTC. This codes for CASRSGAVYAGVLTF. V usage is TRBV28 and J usage is TRBJ2-6; 7 bases are a match to TRBD2. The CDR3 is 15 amino acids. V was pared by 6 bases and J by 12 bases, with 14 bases of the junction left unmatched. Germline CDR1 is MDHEN and CDR2 is SYDVKM. The full variable domain, with the rest looked up from reference TRBV28 and TRBJ2-6, is DVKVTQSSRYLVKRTGEKVFLECVQDMDHENMFWYRQDPGLGLRLIYFSYDVKMKEKGDIPEGYSVSREKKERFSLILESASTNQTSMYLCASRSGAVYAGVLTFGAGSRLTVL.

This rearrangement joins TRBV5-6 to TRBJ1-5; D ambiguous. The CDR3 covers 13 residues. CDR1 SGHDT and CDR2 YYEEEE come from the germline V gene. V was clipped by 6 bases and J by 7 bases, with 14 bases between them. CDR3 DNA sequence: TGTGCCAGCACTAAGGGAACGGGACAGCCCCAGCATTTT. It is translated as CASTKGTGQPQHF.

This chain's CDR3 is CASSWETGGGEQYF. CDR3 bases: TGTGCCAGCAGCTGGGAGACAGGGGGAGGCGAGCAGTACTTC. The chain has TRBV7-9 and TRBJ2-7, with 9 bases that match TRBD1. CDR3 length equals 14 residues. Per the germline V gene, CDR1 is SEHNR and CDR2 is FQNEAQ (reference sequence). V was clipped by 4 bases and J by 6 bases; unmatched bases: 7.

The chain employs TRBV9 and TRBJ1-2; tentative D call: TRBD1 (5 bases). The germline gives CDR1 SGDLS, CDR2 YYNGEE. The CDR3 has 12 amino acids. Trimming stripped 2 bases from V and 8 bases from J, with 10 bases between. The CDR3 here is CASSVGGTGYTF. The CDR3 nucleotides are TGTGCCAGCAGCGTTGGGGGAACCGGCTACACCTTC.

This chain joins TRBV7-3 and TRBJ2-2; D perhaps matches TRBD1 (6 bases). This CDR3 is 17 amino acids long. The V end was cut by 8 bases, the J end by 4 bases, with 23 bases between. Germline V gives CDR1 SGHTA, CDR2 FQGTGA. In nucleotides, the CDR3 is TGTGCCAGCCTGATAAAGGAACAGGGATCGGCCACCGGGGAGCTGTTTTTT. Protein sequence: CASLIKEQGSATGELFF.

The chain employs TRBV5-1 and TRBJ1-6; TRBD1 matches at 7 bases. CDR1 and CDR2 (germline): SGHRS, YFSETQ. V trimming: 1 base; J trimming: 2 bases; junction bases outside the gene matches: 3. The CDR3 is 16 residues long. The CDR3 sequence is CASSLTGDPYNSPLHF. For the CDR3, the DNA is TGCGCCAGCAGCTTGACAGGGGATCCCTATAATTCACCCCTCCACTTT.

The V and J genes are TRBV2 and TRBJ1-3, with D tentatively TRBD1 (5 bases). V was pared by 6 bases and J by 4 bases, with 16 bases between. The CDR3 runs 15 residues. The germline V gene encodes CDR1 SNHLY and CDR2 FYNNEI. CDR3 sequence: CASRRDVGLGNTIYF. The CDR3, as DNA: TGTGCCAGCAGGAGGGACGTCGGGTTAGGAAACACCATATATTTT.

J is TRBJ2-3 and V is TRBV6-6; D is perhaps TRBD2 (6 bases). V was cut by 7 bases and J by 3 bases, with 11 bases left in between. The CDR3 extends over 13 amino acids. The germline gives CDR1 MNHNY, CDR2 SVGAGI (reference sequence). The CDR3 reads CASTRTITDTQYF. The DNA of the CDR3 is TGTGCCAGCACCCGGACTATTACAGATACGCAGTATTTT.

The CDR3 region has the DNA TGTGCCAGCAGTCACGAAGCGAACAGGGGACCGAACACTGAAGCTTTCTTT. As protein: CASSHEANRGPNTEAFF. V is TRBV6-4 and J is TRBJ1-1; 7 nucleotides align to TRBD1. The germline CDR1 and CDR2 sequences are MRHNA and SNTAGT. The CDR3 consists of 17 residues. Trimming at V came to 5 bases and at J to 1 base, leaving 13 bases not matched to a gene.

J is TRBJ1-1 and V is TRBV12-3 or TRBV12-4; D is perhaps TRBD1 (6 bases). This CDR3 has 12 residues. Trimming stripped 7 bases from V and 3 bases from J, with 9 bases between. The CDR3 nucleotides are TGTGCCAGCAATAGGGGGTACACTGAAGCTTTCTTT. Protein product: CASNRGYTEAFF.

The V and J genes are TRBV7-2 and TRBJ2-2; no clear D. Germline V CDR1 and CDR2: SGHTA, FQGNSA. The CDR3 totals 16 residues. V shed 5 bases and J shed 6 bases, with 19 bases lying between them. The CDR3 bases are TGTGCCAGCAGCCTCACGGCTCATGAACGACCCGGGGAGCTGTTTTTT. Its translation is CASSLTAHERPGELFF.

CDR3 bases: TGCGCCAGCAGCCCGACCTCGGACAGGGCCGGTTCACCCCTCCACTTT. As protein: CASSPTSDRAGSPLHF. V usage is TRBV4-3 and J usage is TRBJ1-6; 8 bases align to TRBD1. CDR1 is LGHNA and CDR2 is YSLEER in the germline V gene. Trimming removed 4 bases from V and 9 bases from J; junction bases left unmatched: 11. The CDR3 is 16 amino acids.

The V and J genes are TRBV19 and TRBJ1-5; TRBD1 aligns across 7 bases. CDR3 length: 15 residues. Germline CDR1 reads LNHDA; CDR2 reads SQIVND (reference sequence). The V and J ends lost 9 bases and 3 bases, in that order; junction bases with no gene match: 11. CDR3 sequence (DNA): TGTGCCAGCCGGGACAGTCCCCGGCCCAATCAGCCCCAGCATTTT. Protein product: CASRDSPRPNQPQHF.

On this clone itself: One end of the junction varies from germline; a read error may be responsible. This chain joins TRBV28 and TRBJ1-5, with D perhaps matching TRBD1 (5 bases). This CDR3 is 14 amino acids long. From germline, CDR1 is MDHEN and CDR2 SYDVKM. The DNA of the CDR3 is TGTGCCAGCAGCCCGGGGGGAGGCAATCGGCCCCAGCATTTT. It translates to CASSPGGGNRPQHF.

The chain recombines TRBV11-2 with TRBJ1-5; TRBD1 might be the D (5 bases). V was pared by 4 bases and J by 3 bases, with 13 bases between. The V gene's germline CDR1 is SGHAT and CDR2 FQNNGV. CDR3 length: 15 amino acids. As DNA, the CDR3 is TGTGCCAGCAGCTCAGACAGAACCAACAATCAGCCCCAGCATTTT. Residues: CASSSDRTNNQPQHF.

The gene calls are TRBV24-1 and TRBJ2-1; possibly TRBD2 for D (6 bases). The CDR3 is 17 residues long. Trimming took off 1 base at V and 0 bases at J, with 12 bases between the two ends. In germline, CDR1 is KGHDR, CDR2 SFDVKD. The CDR3 sequence is CATSDFSGGISYNEQFF. The CDR3 DNA follows: TGTGCCACCAGTGATTTTAGCGGCGGGATCTCCTACAATGAGCAGTTCTTC.

This chain joins TRBV18 and TRBJ1-1; D unclear. Germline values: CDR1 KGHSH, CDR2 LQKENI. Deletions cut 3 bases from V and 5 bases from J, with 10 bases between. The CDR3 loop spans 13 amino acids. CDR3 residues: CASSPSKMTEAFF. CDR3 DNA sequence: TGTGCCAGCTCACCGTCAAAGATGACTGAAGCTTTCTTT.

The chain carries TRBV12-3 or TRBV12-4 and TRBJ1-2; TRBD1 agrees at 9 bases. The CDR3 spans 13 residues. Germline trimming cut 8 bases from V and 6 bases from J; bases unmatched to any gene: 7. The CDR3 reads CASVEQGADGYTF. CDR3 bases: TGTGCCAGCGTCGAACAGGGGGCAGATGGCTACACCTTC.

The chain joins TRBV2 to TRBJ2-2; D is perhaps TRBD1 (5 bases). Germline CDR1 is SNHLY and CDR2 is FYNNEI. The ends were cut back, 7 bases at V and 2 bases at J, with 17 bases in the middle. CDR3 length: 16 amino acids. CDR3 loop: CASTKQGWVNTGELFF. CDR3 in DNA: TGTGCCAGCACAAAGCAGGGTTGGGTCAACACCGGGGAGCTGTTTTTT.

This sequence joins TRBV6-1 and TRBJ2-7, with 10 bases lining up with TRBD2. Trimming took 2 bases from V and 5 from J; bases not matched to a gene: 9. This CDR3 is 16 amino acids long. In germline, CDR1 is MNHNS, CDR2 SASEGT. CDR3 amino acids: CASSEISGRGYDEQYF. Written as DNA, the CDR3 is TGTGCCAGCAGTGAAATCAGCGGGAGGGGTTACGACGAGCAGTACTTC.

This chain connects TRBV11-2 to TRBJ1-2; no clear D. CDR3 size: 13 residues. The germline V gene has CDR1 SGHAT and CDR2 FQNNGV. V was shortened by 0 bases and J by 4 bases, with 6 bases between the two germline ends. CDR3: CASSLDRSYGYTF. The CDR3 nucleotides read TGTGCCAGCAGCTTAGACAGGAGCTATGGCTACACCTTC.

This chain uses TRBV28 with TRBJ1-2; TRBD1 is a possible D gene (5 bases). This CDR3 is built from 15 residues. Between the trimmed V and J ends, which lost 1 base and 4 bases, there was a span of 13 bases. CDR1 and CDR2 from the germline V gene are MDHEN and SYDVKM. CDR3 nucleotide sequence: TGTGCCAGCAGTTTATTTGCCAAGGGACTCTATGGCTACACCTTC. Residues: CASSLFAKGLYGYTF.

CDR3 region: CASSLALAQPSTTPYEQYF. The CDR3 region has the DNA TGCGCCAGCAGCTTGGCCTTGGCCCAGCCCTCCACAACCCCCTACGAGCAGTACTTC. The rearrangement links TRBV5-1 to TRBJ2-7; D is undetermined. CDR1 is SGHRS, CDR2 YFSETQ, per germline. Trimming took 0 bases from V and 2 from J, leaving 24 bases between them. The CDR3 runs 19 residues.

The rearrangement uses TRBV19 and TRBJ1-2; 8 bases match TRBD1. This CDR3 is 14 amino acids long. CDR1 is LNHDA, CDR2 SQIVND, per germline (reference sequence). The V segment lost 6 bases and the J segment 3 bases; nucleotides outside the gene matches: 6. The CDR3 DNA reads TGTGCCAGTAGAAAACAGGGGGGCGACTATGGCTACACCTTC. Encoded protein: CASRKQGGDYGYTF.

The gene calls are TRBV15 and TRBJ2-1, with 11 positions matching TRBD2. CDR3 length equals 14 residues. The V gene's germline CDR1 is LNHNV and CDR2 YYDKDF (reference sequence). After removal of 2 bases from V and 12 bases from J, the junction contained 6 bases not matched to a gene. The CDR3 bases are TGTGCCACCAGCAGACGGGCCGGGACTAGCGGGCAGTTCTTC. Protein: CATSRRAGTSGQFF.

The gene calls are TRBV3-1 (or the pseudogene TRBV3-2) and TRBJ1-5; TRBD1 matches at 9 bases. The junction had 12 bases not matched to a gene; V was cut back by 8 bases and J by 4 bases. The CDR3 has 16 amino acids. Germline assignment: CDR1 LGHDT and CDR2 YNNKEL (reference sequence). Here the CDR3 DNA reads TGTGCCAGCCCCACACTACGGACAGGGGTTAATCAGCCCCAGCATTTT. It specifies CASPTLRTGVNQPQHF.

This chain joins TRBV5-1 and TRBJ2-1, with 9 bases matching TRBD2. Looked up from germline, CDR1 is SGHRS and CDR2 is YFSETQ. J gave up 4 bases and V 3 bases, and 8 bases lay outside the gene matches. The CDR3 totals 16 residues. CDR3 in amino acids: CASSSVAGVFYNEQFF. The DNA for the CDR3 is TGCGCCAGCAGCTCCGTAGCGGGAGTTTTTTACAATGAGCAGTTCTTC.

This rearrangement joins TRBV4-2 to TRBJ2-1; 10 bases are shared with TRBD2. V lost 0 bases and J lost 1; bases outside the gene matches: 0. Germline V gene data show CDR1 as LGHNA and CDR2 as YNFKEQ. The CDR3 has 16 amino acids. CDR3 loop: CASSQETSGSYNEQFF. The CDR3 bases are TGTGCCAGCAGCCAAGAGACTAGCGGGTCCTACAATGAGCAGTTCTTC.

This rearrangement joins TRBV28 to TRBJ1-1, with D perhaps TRBD1 (5 bases). This CDR3 is 14 amino acids long. The germline CDR1 and CDR2 sequences are MDHEN and SYDVKM. The germline V and J ends were trimmed by 2 bases and 1 base, with 8 bases remaining between them. CDR3 nucleotides: TGTGCCAGCAGTTTAGGGGGGTCGAACACTGAAGCTTTCTTT. Amino acids: CASSLGGSNTEAFF.

The chain links TRBV10-3 to TRBJ2-7; no clear D. The V gene lost 9 bases and the J gene lost 7 bases, with 19 bases spanning the gap. Germline V lookup: CDR1 ENHRY, CDR2 SYGVKD. This CDR3 spans 13 amino acids. The CDR3 region has the DNA TGTGCCATTTCTTTGGTCCAGGCAAGGGAGCAGTACTTC. Protein product: CAISLVQAREQYF.

The chain joins TRBV27 to TRBJ1-5; TRBD1 matches at 9 bases. The germline gives CDR1 MNHEY, CDR2 SMNVEV (reference sequence). The CDR3 has 17 amino acids. After removal of 4 bases from V and 5 bases from J, the junction contained 12 bases not matched to a gene. The CDR3 DNA reads as TGTGCCAGCAGTTCAAGGCTCCGGGACAGGGTTCATCAGCCCCAGCATTTT. Its protein is CASSSRLRDRVHQPQHF.

The J gene is TRBJ2-2, the V gene TRBV7-9; D may be TRBD2 (5 bases). The CDR3 is 15 residues long. Germline V lookup: CDR1 SEHNR, CDR2 FQNEAQ (reference sequence). Trimming took off 7 bases at V and 6 bases at J, with 18 bases between the two ends. CDR3 bases: TGTGCCAGCACCGAGGGAGTTTTTAGAGCCGGGGAGCTGTTTTTT. Amino acid sequence: CASTEGVFRAGELFF.